Shown below are 21 T cell receptor beta chains from a single sample sequenced in a study of cytomegalovirus exposure and HLA in healthy donors. The PCR used 60 Vbeta and 13 Jbeta primers. TCRdb's table, derived via immunoSEQ multiplex PCR, lists solely in-frame clones and lacks some. The table lists around 57,000 clones, with 9.5% to 11% in the top ten. The sequenced sample was PBMCs. The origin of the receptors is a woman in her fifties or sixties in good health and CMV-seropositive.

This chain connects TRBV7-9 to TRBJ2-2; D is undetermined. The CDR3 covers 12 residues. V lost 5 bases and J 6 bases, leaving 7 bases between the germline ends. Per the germline V gene, CDR1 is SEHNR and CDR2 is FQNEAQ (reference sequence). For the CDR3, the DNA is TGTGCCAGCAGCCAGGCAGCCGGGGAGCTGTTTTTT. Its translation is CASSQAAGELFF.

This chain uses TRBV11-3 with TRBJ2-1, with TRBD2 matching 9 bases. The CDR3 runs to 13 residues. Germline lookup yields CDR1 SGHNT and CDR2 YENEEA. The J segment lost 8 bases and the V segment lost 5 bases, leaving 4 bases of the junction unmatched. CDR3 amino acids: CASSRTSVDEQFF. CDR3 sequence (DNA): TGTGCCAGCAGCCGGACTAGCGTGGATGAGCAGTTCTTC.

The J gene is TRBJ2-7, the V gene TRBV11-3; a possible D gene is TRBD2 (5 bases). Germline CDR1 is SGHNT and CDR2 is YENEEA. V was pared by 1 base and J by 2 bases, with 6 bases between. The CDR3 totals 13 residues. The CDR3, as DNA: TGTGCCAGCAGCTTAGGACTAACCTACGAGCAGTACTTC. Its protein is CASSLGLTYEQYF.

The rearrangement joins TRBV6-5 to TRBJ2-7, with 7 bases that match TRBD1. CDR3 length: 15 residues. V was clipped by 4 bases and J by 4 bases; unmatched bases: 10. CDR1 is MNHEY, CDR2 SVGAGI, per germline. This CDR3 is CASSWRQGRLYEQYF. CDR3 in DNA: TGTGCCAGCAGTTGGAGACAGGGCAGGTTATACGAGCAGTACTTC.

V and J are TRBV5-1 and TRBJ1-3, with 9 bases fitting TRBD1. CDR1 and CDR2 (germline): SGHRS, YFSETQ. The CDR3 spans 16 residues. V was clipped by 3 bases and J by 2 bases; unmatched bases: 6. The CDR3 protein is CASSSNTGGPGNTIYF. The CDR3 coding sequence is TGCGCCAGCAGCTCAAATACAGGGGGCCCTGGAAACACCATATATTTT. The complete variable domain, with remaining parts taken from reference TRBV5-1 and TRBJ1-3, reads KAGVTQTPRYLIKTRGQQVTLSCSPISGHRSVSWYQQTPGQGLQFLFEYFSETQRNKGNFPGRFSGRQFSNSRSEMNVSTLELGDSALYLCASSSNTGGPGNTIYFGEGSWLTVV.

The CDR3 loop is CASTPGGSTSTQYF. The CDR3 DNA reads as TGTGCCAGCACCCCCGGGGGGAGCACAAGTACGCAGTATTTT. The chain recombines TRBV6-6 with TRBJ2-3; 7 bases align to TRBD2. With V trimmed by 7 bases and J by 8 bases, 12 bases remained unmatched. This CDR3 has 14 residues. CDR1 is MNHNY and CDR2 is SVGAGI in the germline V gene (reference sequence).

The chain combines TRBV19 with TRBJ1-5; TRBD1 agrees at 9 bases. CDR1 LNHDA and CDR2 SQIVND come from the germline V gene (reference sequence). This CDR3 has 16 amino acids. Losses at the gene ends were 9 bases for V and 3 bases for J; bases not matched to a gene: 12. The CDR3 DNA is TGTGCCAGCCGTCCTACCGGGACAGGGAACAATCAGCCCCAGCATTTT. Amino acid sequence: CASRPTGTGNNQPQHF. Combining the CDR3 with reference TRBV19 and TRBJ1-5 gives the whole variable domain DGGITQSPKYLFRKEGQNVTLSCEQNLNHDAMYWYRQDPGQGLRLIYYSQIVNDFQKGDIAEGYSVSREKKESFPLTVTSAQKNPTAFYLCASRPTGTGNNQPQHFGDGTRLSIL.

The chain recombines TRBV6-5 with TRBJ1-1; D uncertain. This CDR3 has 11 residues. Trimming shortened V by 6 bases and J by 1 base, and 3 bases separated the two germline ends. Germline-derived CDR1 and CDR2 are MNHEY and SVGAGI. CDR3 sequence reads: CASRANTEAFF. In nucleotides, the CDR3 is TGTGCCAGCAGGGCGAACACTGAAGCTTTCTTT.

The chain recombines TRBV11-2 with TRBJ1-6; D unclear. The CDR3 has 13 amino acids. The germline V gene has CDR1 SGHAT and CDR2 FQNNGV. Trimming took 3 bases from V and 9 from J, leaving 9 bases between them. The CDR3 is CASSFVAGSPLHF. The CDR3, as DNA: TGTGCCAGCAGCTTCGTCGCGGGTTCACCCCTCCACTTT.

This chain links TRBV5-1 with TRBJ2-1, with 9 bases matching TRBD1. From germline, CDR1 is SGHRS and CDR2 YFSETQ. The CDR3 has 16 residues. J gave up 0 bases and V 8 bases, and 9 bases lay outside the gene matches. The chain's CDR3 is CASNPGTGYSYNEQFF. For the CDR3, the DNA is TGCGCCAGTAATCCCGGGACAGGGTACTCCTACAATGAGCAGTTCTTC.

The rearrangement uses TRBV13 and TRBJ2-1; the match to TRBD1 covers 7 bases. The germline gives CDR1 PRHDT, CDR2 FYEKMQ (reference sequence). This CDR3 has 14 residues. J gave up 6 bases and V 0 bases, and 2 bases lay outside the gene matches. CDR3 loop: CASSLGQGFNEQFF. The CDR3, as DNA: TGTGCCAGCAGCTTAGGACAGGGGTTCAATGAGCAGTTCTTC. The full variable domain, rest sourced from reference TRBV13 and TRBJ2-1, is AAGVIQSPRHLIKEKRETATLKCYPIPRHDTVYWYQQGPGQDPQFLISFYEKMQSDKGSIPDRFSAQQFSDYHSELNMSSLELGDSALYFCASSLGQGFNEQFFGPGTRLTVL.

The chain uses TRBV6-6 and TRBJ2-1, with TRBD2 matching over 14 bases. Germline values: CDR1 MNHNY, CDR2 SVGAGI (reference sequence). V was clipped by 7 bases and J by 10 bases; unmatched bases: 12. The CDR3 consists of 16 residues. The CDR3 protein is CASMRTSGGILGEQFF. The CDR3 nucleotides are TGTGCCAGCATGCGGACTAGCGGGGGGATCCTTGGGGAGCAGTTCTTC.

V is TRBV18 and J is TRBJ1-4, with D perhaps matching TRBD1 (6 bases). Germline V lookup: CDR1 KGHSH, CDR2 LQKENI. The CDR3 contains 16 residues. V was clipped by 5 bases and J by 3 bases, with 16 bases between them. The CDR3 DNA reads as TGTGCCAGCTCATCCAACAACAGGGCGTCTAATGAAAAACTGTTTTTT. Its translation: CASSSNNRASNEKLFF.

The rearrangement joins TRBV30 to TRBJ2-5; 9 bases align to TRBD2. This CDR3 spans 15 amino acids. Germline-derived CDR1 and CDR2 are GTSNPN and SVGIG (reference sequence). V lost 4 bases to trimming and J lost 5 bases; unmatched junction nucleotides: 11. The CDR3 nucleotides read TGTGCCTGGAACAGCGGGGGGACGACTCGGGAGACCCAGTACTTC. Its translation is CAWNSGGTTRETQYF. The complete variable domain, with remaining parts taken from reference TRBV30 and TRBJ2-5, reads SQTIHQWPATLVQPVGSPLSLECTVEGTSNPNLYWYRQAAGRGLQLLFYSVGIGQISSEVPQNLSASRPQDRQFILSSKKLLLSDSGFYLCAWNSGGTTRETQYFGPGTRLLVL.

This rearrangement joins TRBV7-9 to TRBJ2-1; 10 positions agree with TRBD2. The ends lost 4 bases at V and 6 bases at J; junction bases unmatched: 9. The germline gives CDR1 SEHNR, CDR2 FQNEAQ (reference sequence). The CDR3 covers 16 residues. The CDR3 reads CASSYVPGLAPNEQFF. Here the CDR3 DNA reads TGTGCCAGCAGCTATGTGCCGGGACTAGCGCCCAATGAGCAGTTCTTC. Supplemented by reference TRBV7-9 and TRBJ2-1, the full variable domain reads DTGVSQNPRHKITKRGQNVTFRCDPISEHNRLYWYRQTLGQGPEFLTYFQNEAQLEKSRLLSDRFSAERPKGSFSTLEIQRTEQGDSAMYLCASSYVPGLAPNEQFFGPGTRLTVL.

The chain joins TRBV6-6 to TRBJ2-3; 16 bases agree with TRBD2. After removal of 7 bases from V and 5 bases from J, the junction contained 3 bases not matched to a gene. The CDR3 is 15 residues long. Germline V gene data show CDR1 as MNHNY and CDR2 as SVGAGI (reference sequence). CDR3 sequence (DNA): TGTGCCAGCAAGGGACTAGCGGGAGGGAGAGATACGCAGTATTTT. This encodes CASKGLAGGRDTQYF.

The CDR3 DNA reads as TGTGCCAGCAGCTCAAACCCGACAGTTAGTACCCAGCCCCAGCATTTT. Translating gives CASSSNPTVSTQPQHF. The chain uses TRBV5-4 and TRBJ1-5; perhaps TRBD1 as D (5 bases). The CDR3 runs 16 residues. CDR1 and CDR2 (germline): SGHNT, YYREEE (reference sequence). The V gene lost 3 bases and the J gene lost 7 bases, with 20 bases spanning the gap.

CDR3 loop: CASSQDIVAGRGNTIYF. CDR3 sequence (DNA): TGCGCCAGCAGCCAAGATATTGTGGCAGGGAGGGGAAACACCATATATTTT. J is TRBJ1-3 and V is TRBV4-3; D may be TRBD1 (5 bases). Trimming took 0 bases from V and 4 from J, leaving 16 bases between them. The CDR3 totals 17 residues. Germline assignment: CDR1 LGHNA and CDR2 YSLEER.

The chain couples TRBV6-6 to TRBJ2-7; 8 bases are a match to TRBD1. CDR3 size: 13 residues. Germline CDR1 MNHNY, CDR2 SVGAGI (reference sequence). The V gene end was trimmed by 8 bases and the J gene end by 5 bases; junction bases not matched to a gene: 8. CDR3 sequence reads: CASRHRGEDEQYF. In DNA, the CDR3 is TGTGCCAGCCGACACAGGGGGGAGGACGAGCAGTACTTC.

This rearrangement joins TRBV7-6 to TRBJ2-7; 7 bases match TRBD2. The CDR3 runs 14 residues. Germline CDR1 reads SGHVS; CDR2 reads FNYEAQ. The junction had 7 bases not matched to a gene; V was cut back by 5 bases and J by 3 bases. For the CDR3, the DNA is TGTGCCAGCAGCCCCGGACTAGACCACTACGAGCAGTACTTC. It yields the protein CASSPGLDHYEQYF.

The rearrangement uses TRBV18 and TRBJ1-6; 10 bases line up with TRBD1. The germline CDR1 and CDR2 sequences are KGHSH and LQKENI. There are 15 residues in the CDR3. V trimming: 4 bases; J trimming: 8 bases; junction bases outside the gene matches: 5. The CDR3 region has the DNA TGTGCCAGCTCACGATCGGGACAGGGGTATTCACCCCTCCACTTT. Translated, it gives CASSRSGQGYSPLHF.